These 11 T cell receptor beta chains share one sample of origin, sequenced in a study of identical twins. TCRdb recomputed calls from the 5' RACE reads with MiXCR, one row per CDR3 protein. The sample has around 240,000 distinct CDR3 sequences; approximately 7% are singletons. The same data also went into a second study, on yellow fever vaccine responses in identical twins.

Sequences were obtained from memory (CD45RO+) T cells sorted from blood. The receptor set was obtained from a woman between 18 and 29 years old in good health.

The chain couples TRBV5-1 to TRBJ2-1, with 10 bases aligning to TRBD1. V dropped 0 bases and J dropped 4; count of bases not matched to a gene: 7. CDR1 and CDR2 from the germline V gene are SGHRS and YFSETQ. The CDR3 consists of 17 residues. CDR3 loop: CASSLGRRDRGYNEQFF. The DNA for the CDR3 is TGCGCCAGCAGCTTGGGTCGCCGGGACAGGGGATACAATGAGCAGTTCTTC.

This clonotype has at least ten counts. This chain connects TRBV20-1 to TRBJ2-1; TRBD2 aligns across 7 bases. From germline, CDR1 is DFQATT and CDR2 SNEGSKA (reference sequence). The J segment lost 7 bases and the V segment lost 2 bases, leaving 2 bases of the junction unmatched. This CDR3 spans 12 amino acids. CDR3 coding DNA: TGCAGTGCTAGATCTAGCGGAAATGAGCAGTTCTTC. Residues: CSARSSGNEQFF.

This clonotype was seen only a few times. V usage is TRBV20-1 and J usage is TRBJ2-1; D possibly corresponds to TRBD1 (6 bases). The CDR3 is 12 amino acids. The V gene lost 3 bases and the J gene lost 4 bases, with 7 bases spanning the gap. Germline V gene data show CDR1 as DFQATT and CDR2 as SNEGSKA (reference sequence). The DNA of the CDR3 is TGCAGTGCTAGTCAGGGGTACAATGAGCAGTTCTTC. Its translation is CSASQGYNEQFF.

This clonotype was seen more than once but under ten times. V gene TRBV15 combines with J gene TRBJ1-2, with D perhaps matching TRBD1 (5 bases). The CDR3 has 15 amino acids. Trimming took 1 base from V and 4 from J, leaving 13 bases between them. CDR1 LNHNV and CDR2 YYDKDF come from the germline V gene (reference sequence). CDR3 nucleotides: TGTGCCACCAGCAGAGGGTCGGGGCTTACCTATGGCTACACCTTC. Translating it yields CATSRGSGLTYGYTF.

This clonotype was detected many times. The chain combines TRBV18 with TRBJ2-3; D is undetermined. The germline V gene has CDR1 KGHSH and CDR2 LQKENI. The V end lost 4 bases, the J end lost 0 bases, and 5 bases lay between the germline ends. This CDR3 comprises 13 residues. The CDR3 DNA is TGTGCCAGCTCACGCCCTAGCACAGATACGCAGTATTTT. This gives the protein CASSRPSTDTQYF.

This clonotype was observed a few times. The CDR3 region has the DNA TGCGCCAGCAGCCCCACTACGGATGAGCAGTTCTTC. Its protein product is CASSPTTDEQFF. This chain links TRBV5-1 with TRBJ2-1, with D uncertain. The V end was cut by 4 bases, the J end by 8 bases, with 10 bases between. Germline CDR1 and CDR2: SGHRS and YFSETQ. This CDR3 spans 12 amino acids.

About this clonotype itself: Possible read error: a much larger clone is one base away. CDR3 amino acids: CASSLGQQTGEPFF. Here the CDR3 DNA reads TGTGCCAGCAGCTTGGGACAGCAAACCGGGGAGCCGTTTTTT. The rearrangement links TRBV12-3 or TRBV12-4 to TRBJ2-2, with 7 bases aligning to TRBD1. The CDR3 contains 14 residues.

The chain recombines TRBV4-1 with TRBJ2-2; 11 positions agree with TRBD2. In germline, CDR1 is MGHRA, CDR2 YSYEKL. The CDR3 loop spans 20 amino acids. After removal of 3 bases from V and 6 bases from J, the junction contained 18 bases not matched to a gene. This chain's CDR3 is CASSQGSGGLAGGLAGELFF. CDR3 sequence (DNA): TGCGCCAGCAGCCAGGGATCAGGGGGCCTAGCGGGGGGATTAGCCGGGGAGCTGTTTTTT.

Points on this clonotype: The junction departs from germline at one end; a sequencing error may be responsible. The V gene is TRBV6-1, the J gene TRBJ2-1, with 8 nucleotides matching TRBD1. The CDR3 spans 15 residues. Germline V CDR1 and CDR2: MNHNS, SASEGT. As DNA, the CDR3 is TGTGCCGGCAGTCAAGACAGGGGCTCCTACAATGAGCAGTTCTTC. Residues: CAGSQDRGSYNEQFF.

This clonotype was seen a few times. The CDR3 sequence: CASTSGTGKNGYTF. In DNA, the CDR3 is TGTGCCAGCACATCCGGGACAGGGAAGAATGGCTACACCTTC. The J gene is TRBJ1-2, the V gene TRBV6-1, with TRBD1 identical over 9 bases. Germline V gene sequence: CDR1 MNHNS, CDR2 SASEGT. CDR3 size: 14 residues. With 7 bases clipped from V and 6 bases from J, the junction kept 9 bases outside the gene matches.

This chain uses TRBV28 with TRBJ1-1; TRBD1 might be the D (5 bases). Germline V CDR1 and CDR2: MDHEN, SYDVKM. The CDR3 consists of 15 residues. Trimming took 5 bases from V and 6 from J, leaving 19 bases between them. CDR3 DNA: TGTGCCAGCAGTCCCACGCAAGGGACGTTCGCTGAAGCTTTCTTT. Translated, it gives CASSPTQGTFAEAFF.